The text below deals with one T cell receptor beta chain. The study drew participants aged about 18 to 90 years from about two dozen US areas. In the authors' workflow: By means of reference gene primer amplification, nucleated cell counts were estimated. Produced via immunoSEQ multiplex PCR; TCRdb's table is partial and in-frame only. That table gives V, J and clone size, and the DNA gave D and trimming. The table has about 210,000 clones, about 85% seen once. The sample comes from a study of blood T cell repertoires in COVID-19. There are 16 residues in the CDR3. Germline lookup yields CDR1 SGHTA and CDR2 FQGNSA. V was shortened by 5 bases and J by 3 bases, with 14 bases between the two germline ends.

The source is a woman aged 40 to 50 in a cohort exposed to, infected with or recovered from COVID-19 (not recorded which). Specimen: PBMCs or T cells enriched from blood (not recorded which). The V gene is TRBV7-2, the J gene TRBJ1-6; D is undetermined. CDR3 DNA: TGTGCCAGCAGCCCCTCCACTGAGAACTATAATTCACCCCTCCACTTT. This encodes CASSPSTENYNSPLHF.